The 8 T cell receptor beta chains reported below all come from one sample, sequenced in a study of cytomegalovirus exposure and HLA in healthy donors. Profiling relied on immunoSEQ multiplex PCR, and the TCRdb table lists in-frame clones only, not all of them. The table lists some 130,000 clones, approximately 84% of them singletons. The sequenced sample consisted of PBMCs. All receptors come from a young man in good health and CMV-seropositive.

The chain carries TRBV6-6 and TRBJ2-5; D uncertain. V was pared by 4 bases and J by 4 bases, with 16 bases between. CDR1 is MNHNY and CDR2 is SVGAGI in the germline V gene (reference sequence). CDR3 length: 15 residues. DNA of the CDR3: TGTGCCAGCAGTTTCGGCGTCCCACCTAGAGAGACCCAGTACTTC. This codes for CASSFGVPPRETQYF.

The V gene is TRBV7-9, the J gene TRBJ1-1; 7 bases are a match to TRBD1. This CDR3 spans 13 amino acids. After removal of 3 bases from V and 7 bases from J, the junction contained 5 bases not matched to a gene. The germline V gene encodes CDR1 SEHNR and CDR2 FQNEAQ (reference sequence). The CDR3 coding sequence is TGTGCCAGCAGCTTTATCGACAGGGATGAAGCTTTCTTT. Translated: CASSFIDRDEAFF.

The CDR3 here is CASSETRQRVNTEAFF. DNA of the CDR3: TGTGCCAGCAGCGAGACACGGCAACGTGTGAACACTGAAGCTTTCTTT. The gene calls are TRBV5-6 and TRBJ1-1; D is undetermined. CDR3 length: 16 amino acids. Germline loops: CDR1 SGHDT, CDR2 YYEEEE. V was clipped by 4 bases and J by 0 bases, with 16 bases between them.

The V gene is TRBV11-3, the J gene TRBJ2-1; 7 nucleotides match TRBD2. Trimming at V came to 5 bases and at J to 6 bases, leaving 7 bases not matched to a gene. This CDR3 spans 14 amino acids. Germline V gene lookup returns CDR1 SGHNT and CDR2 YENEEA. For the CDR3, the DNA is TGTGCCAGCAGCCTCGTGGGGAGGGGCAATGAGCAGTTCTTC. Its translation is CASSLVGRGNEQFF.

The chain's CDR3 is CASRLASGTYNSPLHF. DNA for the CDR3: TGTGCCAGCAGGCTTGCCTCCGGGACCTATAATTCACCCCTCCACTTT. This rearrangement joins TRBV7-9 to TRBJ1-6, with D unclear. Germline lookup yields CDR1 SEHNR and CDR2 FQNEAQ (reference sequence). V was cut by 6 bases and J by 2 bases, with 14 bases left in between. The CDR3 has 16 residues.

This chain links TRBV27 with TRBJ2-7, with 9 bases that match TRBD1. This CDR3 is 13 amino acids long. The V and J ends lost 4 bases and 4 bases, in that order; junction bases with no gene match: 2. Germline V gene lookup returns CDR1 MNHEY and CDR2 SMNVEV (reference sequence). Written as DNA, the CDR3 is TGTGCCAGCAGTTCGGGACAGGGTTACGAGCAGTACTTC. Its protein is CASSSGQGYEQYF.

The gene calls are TRBV9 and TRBJ2-7; 8 nucleotides line up with TRBD2. This CDR3 comprises 15 residues. After removal of 4 bases from V and 6 bases from J, the junction contained 12 bases not matched to a gene. The germline V gene encodes CDR1 SGDLS and CDR2 YYNGEE. The CDR3 coding sequence is TGTGCCAGCAGCCCAACGGGGGGGCATGGTTCCGAGCAGTACTTC. Translated: CASSPTGGHGSEQYF. Using reference TRBV9 and TRBJ2-7 for the parts outside the CDR3, the full variable domain is DSGVTQTPKHLITATGQRVTLRCSPRSGDLSVYWYQQSLDQGLQFLIQYYNGEERAKGNILERFSAQQFPDLHSELNLSSLELGDSALYFCASSPTGGHGSEQYFGPGTRLTVT.

The rearrangement links TRBV5-6 to TRBJ2-1; D is undetermined. CDR1 and CDR2 from the germline V gene are SGHDT and YYEEEE. CDR3 length: 14 residues. Trimming pared 1 base from V and 3 bases from J, leaving 8 bases between. This chain's CDR3 is CASSLYLNYNEQFF. CDR3 in DNA: TGTGCCAGCAGCTTGTACCTAAACTACAATGAGCAGTTCTTC.